These 5 T cell receptor beta chains were sequenced from one sample in a study of T cell responses to AZD1222 COVID-19 vaccine. The data were produced by immunoSEQ multiplex PCR, yet TCRdb's version contains in-frame clones alone and is incomplete. The sample includes fewer than 120,000 clones, about 90% of them seen just once. The specimen was peripheral blood, collected 28 days after the second AZD1222 dose. Source of these receptors: an adult who received the AZD1222 COVID-19 vaccine.

V and J are TRBV27 and TRBJ2-7; no definite D call. Trimming pared 3 bases from V and 0 bases from J, leaving 12 bases between. The CDR3 runs to 15 residues. CDR1 and CDR2 from the germline V gene are MNHEY and SMNVEV (reference sequence). The CDR3: CASSLFSEASYEQYF. CDR3 bases: TGTGCCAGCAGTTTGTTTTCCGAAGCCTCCTACGAGCAGTACTTC.

The chain links TRBV6-1 to TRBJ2-1; the match to TRBD2 covers 11 bases. The CDR3 has 15 amino acids. The junction had 5 bases not matched to a gene; V was cut back by 2 bases and J by 8 bases. Germline-derived CDR1 and CDR2 are MNHNS and SASEGT. The CDR3 sequence is CASSESLAGGYEQFF. Here the CDR3 DNA reads TGTGCCAGCAGTGAAAGTCTAGCGGGGGGATATGAGCAGTTCTTC.

V is TRBV6-6 and J is TRBJ1-5; the D is unclear. This CDR3 has 13 residues. V lost 2 bases and J 0 bases, leaving 2 bases between the germline ends. The germline V gene has CDR1 MNHNY and CDR2 SVGAGI (reference sequence). For the CDR3, the DNA is TGTGCCAGCAGTTACAGTAGCAATCAGCCCCAGCATTTT. It specifies CASSYSSNQPQHF.

The chain uses TRBV7-8 and TRBJ1-1, with D tentatively TRBD1 (5 bases). Looked up from germline, CDR1 is SGHVS and CDR2 is FQNEAQ. V was pared by 3 bases and J by 3 bases, with 14 bases between. This CDR3 has 15 amino acids. The CDR3 bases are TGTGCCAGCAGCTTTCTCAGGGTCGGAGACACTGAAGCTTTCTTT. Protein: CASSFLRVGDTEAFF.

CDR3 region: CASSLGVSGNTIYF. In DNA form, the CDR3 reads TGTGCCAGCAGCTTGGGCGTCTCTGGAAACACCATATATTTT. The chain uses TRBV11-3 and TRBJ1-3; no reliable D call. The germline gives CDR1 SGHNT, CDR2 YENEEA. The CDR3 consists of 14 residues. V was pared by 3 bases and J by 0 bases, with 6 bases between.